A single sample gave rise to the 26 T cell receptor beta chains below, sequenced in a study of T cell changes during pregnancy in multiple sclerosis. Using immunoSEQ multiplex PCR, the repertoire was profiled, and TCRdb retains in-frame clones only, with some absent. The sample lists 20,000 to 25,000 clones; approximately 90% were seen once. The starting material was CD4+ T cells from peripheral blood mononuclear cells, obtained in the third trimester of pregnancy. These receptors were obtained from a female donor with multiple sclerosis, enrolled in a pregnancy study.

J is TRBJ2-3 and V is TRBV19; D gene uncertain. This CDR3 contains 13 residues. The V end was cut by 4 bases, the J end by 5 bases, with 10 bases between. Germline values: CDR1 LNHDA, CDR2 SQIVND (reference sequence). CDR3 in amino acids: CASSTKRRDTQYF. CDR3 nucleotides: TGTGCCAGTAGTACCAAGCGACGAGATACGCAGTATTTT.

The V and J genes are TRBV6-1 and TRBJ2-7; 7 bases line up with TRBD2. The germline V gene encodes CDR1 MNHNS and CDR2 SASEGT. The CDR3 is 15 amino acids. V shed 2 bases and J 5 bases; nucleotides not matched to a gene: 9. The CDR3 coding sequence is TGTGCCAGCAGTGAACGGGGGGACGCAGCCCACGAGCAGTACTTC. Translation: CASSERGDAAHEQYF.

The V gene is TRBV5-4, the J gene TRBJ2-1; D is uncertain. The germline V and J ends were trimmed by 0 bases and 9 bases, with 19 bases remaining between them. The CDR3 is made up of 16 amino acids. Germline CDR1 is SGHNT and CDR2 is YYREEE (reference sequence). CDR3 in DNA: TGTGCCAGCAGCTTGGGCAGGTCTACACTTCCCAGTGAGCAGTTCTTC. Encoded protein: CASSLGRSTLPSEQFF. The whole variable domain, filled in from reference TRBV5-4 and TRBJ2-1, reads ETGVTQSPTHLIKTRGQQVTLRCSSQSGHNTVSWYQQALGQGPQFIFQYYREEENGRGNFPPRFSGLQFPNYSSELNVNALELDDSALYLCASSLGRSTLPSEQFFGPGTRLTVL.

J is TRBJ2-7 and V is TRBV6-1, with D perhaps TRBD1 (6 bases). This CDR3 has 15 residues. Deletions cut 5 bases from V and 2 bases from J, with 16 bases between. Germline-derived CDR1 and CDR2 are MNHNS and SASEGT. CDR3 residues: CASSKGQGVTYEQYF. CDR3 coding DNA: TGTGCCAGCAGTAAGGGACAAGGGGTGACCTACGAGCAGTACTTC.

The rearrangement links TRBV19 to TRBJ2-7; D may be TRBD1 (5 bases). CDR3 size: 15 residues. Between the trimmed V and J ends, which lost 3 bases and 0 bases, there was a span of 12 bases. Germline CDR1 LNHDA, CDR2 SQIVND (reference sequence). DNA of the CDR3: TGTGCCAGTAGTATGATGGGGCCGGCCTCCTACGAGCAGTACTTC. Residues: CASSMMGPASYEQYF.

The V call is TRBV7-2, the J call TRBJ2-1, with 7 bases aligning to TRBD1. V shed 1 base, J shed 7 bases, and the junction held 10 bases outside the gene matches. The CDR3 extends over 16 amino acids. Germline CDR1 is SGHTA and CDR2 is FQGNSA. The CDR3 DNA sequence: TGTGCCAGCAGCTTAGATGGGGCAGGGGGTTGGAATGAGCAGTTCTTC. As protein: CASSLDGAGGWNEQFF.

The J gene is TRBJ1-2, the V gene TRBV21-1; the D call TRBD1 from the table was never checked on the DNA. TRBV21-1 counts as a pseudogene. The CDR3 consists of 16 residues. CDR3 in DNA: TGTGCCAGCAGCAAAGGCCTCAGGGGGCCAAACTATGGCTACACCTTC. Translation gives CASSKGLRGPNYGYTF.

This sequence joins TRBV5-8 and TRBJ2-3, with 10 positions matching TRBD2. The CDR3 has 16 residues. With V trimmed by 3 bases and J by 4 bases, 8 bases remained unmatched. The germline V gene encodes CDR1 SGHTS and CDR2 YDEGEE. The CDR3 DNA is TGTGCCAGCAGCTCCGGACTAGCGGCTCTCGCAGATACGCAGTATTTT. Encoded protein: CASSSGLAALADTQYF.

The chain recombines TRBV19 with TRBJ2-1; 7 nucleotides align to TRBD2. Germline trimming cut 4 bases from V and 7 bases from J; bases unmatched to any gene: 7. CDR1 and CDR2 (germline): LNHDA, SQIVND (reference sequence). The CDR3 spans 14 residues. The CDR3, as DNA: TGTGCCAGTAGTACCGGGACTATCGGGAATGAGCAGTTCTTC. The encoded protein is CASSTGTIGNEQFF.

This chain connects TRBV7-2 to TRBJ1-2; D may be TRBD1 (5 bases). Germline V CDR1 and CDR2: SGHTA, FQGNSA. The CDR3 contains 13 residues. V gave up 6 bases and J gave up 2 bases, with 10 bases separating them. The CDR3 bases are TGTGCCAGCAGTGCGGGGACCAACTATGGCTACACCTTC. It translates to CASSAGTNYGYTF.

This chain connects TRBV19 to TRBJ2-3; D uncertain. Germline V gene data show CDR1 as LNHDA and CDR2 as SQIVND (reference sequence). Trimming shortened V by 5 bases and J by 2 bases, and 8 bases separated the two germline ends. This CDR3 comprises 13 residues. CDR3 region: CASSPHFTDTQYF. CDR3 bases: TGTGCCAGTAGTCCTCACTTCACAGATACGCAGTATTTT.

The chain combines TRBV10-3 with TRBJ2-5; maybe TRBD2 (6 bases). The CDR3 spans 13 residues. The V end lost 3 bases, the J end lost 7 bases, and 12 bases lay between the germline ends. Germline CDR1 is ENHRY and CDR2 is SYGVKD. The CDR3, as DNA: TGTGCCATCAGTGAATCCGGGGGAGGGACCCAGTACTTC. It codes for CAISESGGGTQYF.

The chain carries TRBV5-1 and TRBJ2-5, with 7 bases that match TRBD1. J was trimmed by 5 bases and V by 2 bases; bases with no gene match: 6. Germline V lookup: CDR1 SGHRS, CDR2 YFSETQ. CDR3 length: 14 residues. CDR3 region: CASSFGQVEETQYF. For the CDR3, the DNA is TGCGCCAGCAGCTTCGGACAGGTGGAGGAGACCCAGTACTTC.

The chain uses TRBV18 and TRBJ1-2; TRBD1 might be the D (6 bases). CDR1 is KGHSH, CDR2 LQKENI, per germline. The CDR3 extends over 14 amino acids. Trimming took off 5 bases at V and 5 bases at J, with 15 bases between the two ends. CDR3 in DNA: TGTGCCAGCTCAGGCGCAGGGGCGCAGTATGGCTACACCTTC. Translated, it gives CASSGAGAQYGYTF. The variable domain in full, with the rest retrieved from reference TRBV18 and TRBJ1-2, is NAGVMQNPRHLVRRRGQEARLRCSPMKGHSHVYWYRQLPEEGLKFMVYLQKENIIDESGMPKERFSAEFPKEGPSILRIQQVVRGDSAAYFCASSGAGAQYGYTFGSGTRLTVV.

The gene calls are TRBV5-5 and TRBJ1-3; D is possibly TRBD1 (6 bases). Trimming stripped 4 bases from V and 1 base from J, with 15 bases between. Germline CDR1 SGHKS, CDR2 YYEKEE (reference sequence). The CDR3 has 16 amino acids. The CDR3: CASSRSGTNSGNTIYF. The CDR3 DNA is TGTGCCAGCAGCCGATCCGGGACAAATTCTGGAAACACCATATATTTT.

This clone was seen more than once but under ten times. This chain connects TRBV19 to TRBJ1-1; D is undetermined. V lost 7 bases and J 3 bases, leaving 15 bases between the germline ends. The CDR3 has 14 amino acids. Per the germline V gene, CDR1 is LNHDA and CDR2 is SQIVND (reference sequence). The CDR3 DNA is TGTGCCAGTACTGGCCCCGCTGAGGACACTGAAGCTTTCTTT. Amino acids: CASTGPAEDTEAFF.

The CDR3 sequence: CASSDLDRGATQYF. The CDR3 coding sequence is TGCGCCAGCAGTGATTTGGACAGGGGTGCTACGCAGTATTTT. The chain joins TRBV10-1 to TRBJ2-3, with 9 bases that match TRBD1. J lost 8 bases, V lost 3 bases, and 6 bases had no gene match. The germline CDR1 and CDR2 sequences are WNHNN and SYGVQD (reference sequence). The CDR3 extends over 14 amino acids.

This chain joins TRBV27 and TRBJ2-3; 13 bases match TRBD2. V gave up 5 bases and J gave up 2 bases; unmatched junction bases: 7. Germline V CDR1 and CDR2: MNHEY, SMNVEV (reference sequence). The CDR3 has 17 residues. CDR3 in amino acids: CASSVGTSGAFTDTQYF. The CDR3 bases are TGTGCCAGCAGTGTGGGGACTAGCGGGGCCTTCACAGATACGCAGTATTTT.

This chain connects TRBV6-1 to TRBJ2-3; D remains ambiguous. Germline V gene data show CDR1 as MNHNS and CDR2 as SASEGT. The CDR3 runs 12 residues. Trimming shortened V by 6 bases and J by 7 bases, and 11 bases separated the two germline ends. For the CDR3, the DNA is TGTGCCAGCAGCCTACTCCGCTATACGCAGTATTTT. Residues: CASSLLRYTQYF.

This sequence joins TRBV28 and TRBJ2-5; 7 bases fit TRBD1. The CDR3 consists of 14 residues. Germline loops: CDR1 MDHEN, CDR2 SYDVKM. With V trimmed by 1 base and J by 4 bases, 3 bases remained unmatched. The CDR3 DNA follows: TGTGCCAGCAGTTTATTGGCAGGGGGAGAGACCCAGTACTTC. Translated, it gives CASSLLAGGETQYF.

This clone was picked up one time. The chain links TRBV10-3 to TRBJ2-3; 8 bases are a match to TRBD2. Trimming cost V 6 bases and J 2 bases; bases outside gene matches: 4. Germline-derived CDR1 and CDR2 are ENHRY and SYGVKD. The CDR3 runs to 14 residues. This CDR3 reads CAIRRAGVTDTQYF. DNA of the CDR3: TGTGCCATCAGGCGAGCGGGGGTCACAGATACGCAGTATTTT.

V gene TRBV4-3 combines with J gene TRBJ1-3, with D tentatively TRBD1 (6 bases). The ends were cut back, 4 bases at V and 2 bases at J, with 15 bases in the middle. Germline V gene sequence: CDR1 LGHNA, CDR2 YSLEER. The CDR3 has 16 residues. CDR3 protein: CASSLLTGRAGNTIYF. DNA for the CDR3: TGCGCCAGCAGCCTTCTGACAGGACGCGCTGGAAACACCATATATTTT.

The rearrangement links TRBV7-2 to TRBJ2-7; 7 positions agree with TRBD1. The CDR3 sequence is 16 residues long. Germline assignment: CDR1 SGHTA and CDR2 FQGNSA. J lost 2 bases, V lost 4 bases, and 11 bases had no gene match. DNA of the CDR3: TGTGCCAGCAGCTCCATGGGGACAGCAGTCGCCTACGAGCAGTACTTC. This encodes CASSSMGTAVAYEQYF.

The V gene is TRBV6-1, the J gene TRBJ2-7, with a tentative D call TRBD2 (6 bases). The CDR3 loop spans 12 amino acids. Deletions cut 2 bases from V and 5 bases from J, with 7 bases between. Germline lookup yields CDR1 MNHNS and CDR2 SASEGT. CDR3 DNA: TGTGCCAGCAGTGAATGGGGGGACGAGCAGTACTTC. Amino acids: CASSEWGDEQYF.

V usage is TRBV29-1 and J usage is TRBJ1-5, with 9 bases aligning to TRBD1. V shed 6 bases and J 5 bases; nucleotides not matched to a gene: 8. The V gene's germline CDR1 is SQVTM and CDR2 ANQGSEA. The CDR3 spans 14 residues. The CDR3 here is CSVRQGVSDQPQHF. In DNA form, the CDR3 reads TGCAGCGTCCGACAGGGGGTCTCGGATCAGCCCCAGCATTTT.

The chain links TRBV5-1 to TRBJ1-2; 7 bases align to TRBD1. V lost 4 bases to trimming and J lost 3 bases; unmatched junction nucleotides: 3. The CDR3 totals 13 residues. Germline CDR1 SGHRS, CDR2 YFSETQ. Written as DNA, the CDR3 is TGCGCCAGCAGCACCGGGACAGACTATGGCTACACCTTC. Translated: CASSTGTDYGYTF.